This T cell receptor beta chain is from a study of blood T cells in healthy people across ages. CDR1 and CDR2 from the germline V gene are MDHEN and SYDVKM. With 5 bases clipped from V and 12 bases from J, the junction kept 13 bases outside the gene matches. This CDR3 contains 13 residues. A second PCR, run for roughly 7 to 12 cycles, used a sample-barcoded 5' primer plus a J-beta primer mix. TCRdb called the 5' RACE reads again in MiXCR, with one record for every CDR3 protein. The sample yields about 1.8 million distinct CDR3 sequences, approximately 50% seen once. This sequence was found in a woman aged 40-49 years in good health. This chain links TRBV28 with TRBJ2-7; 7 bases match TRBD2. Source material: blood. CDR3 residues: CASSEPGGTRMYF. The CDR3 DNA reads TGTGCCAGCAGTGAGCCGGGAGGAACCCGAATGTACTTC.